Below are 17 T cell receptor beta chains sequenced from a single sample in a study of T cell responses to AZD1222 COVID-19 vaccine. Data came from immunoSEQ multiplex PCR; TCRdb stores just in-frame clones and leaves some out. The top ten hold approximately 3% of the sample, which has about 150,000 clones, under 95% seen once. The sample was peripheral blood, taken on day 0 of MenACWY control vaccination. These receptor sequences come from an adult in good health.

This clone was recorded a few times. The chain combines TRBV12-3 or TRBV12-4 with TRBJ1-5; D unresolved. V gave up 5 bases and J gave up 5 bases, with 7 bases separating them. The CDR3 covers 12 residues. The CDR3 spells CASSPTDQPQHF. CDR3 DNA: TGTGCCAGCAGTCCAACAGATCAGCCCCAGCATTTT.

This clone appeared a single time. The rearrangement links TRBV9 to TRBJ2-3, with 9 positions matching TRBD1. Trimming at V came to 4 bases and at J to 3 bases, leaving 9 bases not matched to a gene. CDR1 is SGDLS, CDR2 YYNGEE, per germline. The CDR3 length is 16 residues. The CDR3 region has the DNA TGTGCCAGCAGCTCGTTACAGGGGGCTCTGACAGATACGCAGTATTTT. Translated, it gives CASSSLQGALTDTQYF. The entire variable domain, with the rest obtained from reference TRBV9 and TRBJ2-3, is as follows: DSGVTQTPKHLITATGQRVTLRCSPRSGDLSVYWYQQSLDQGLQFLIQYYNGEERAKGNILERFSAQQFPDLHSELNLSSLELGDSALYFCASSSLQGALTDTQYFGPGTRLTVL.

This clone was seen just once. The rearrangement joins TRBV7-3 to TRBJ2-2; tentative D call: TRBD2 (6 bases). Trimming took 5 bases from V and 1 from J, leaving 11 bases between them. CDR3 length equals 15 residues. Germline V gene sequence: CDR1 SGHTA, CDR2 FQGTGA. The CDR3 DNA reads TGTGCCAGCAGCCGTAGCGGACAGAACACCGGGGAGCTGTTTTTT. Translation gives CASSRSGQNTGELFF.

This chain links TRBV3-1 (or the pseudogene TRBV3-2) with TRBJ1-1; D unclear. CDR1 is LGHDT, CDR2 YNNKEL, per germline (reference sequence). V shed 1 base and J shed 1 base, with 13 bases lying between them. The CDR3 spans 16 residues. The DNA of the CDR3 is TGTGCCAGCAGCCAAGGGGCGGCTCGAAGGAACACTGAAGCTTTCTTT. Protein sequence: CASSQGAARRNTEAFF.

CDR3 sequence: CAWSVSPSPWATQYF. DNA for the CDR3: TGTGCCTGGAGTGTATCCCCCTCCCCGTGGGCGACCCAGTACTTC. The J gene is TRBJ2-5, the V gene TRBV30; D remains unclear. This CDR3 is built from 15 residues. Per the germline V gene, CDR1 is GTSNPN and CDR2 is SVGIG (reference sequence). Between the trimmed V and J ends, which lost 0 bases and 7 bases, there was a span of 18 bases.

V and J are TRBV9 and TRBJ2-7; 8 nucleotides match TRBD1. From germline, CDR1 is SGDLS and CDR2 YYNGEE. With 3 bases clipped from V and 6 bases from J, the junction kept 8 bases outside the gene matches. The CDR3 has 14 residues. The CDR3 coding sequence is TGTGCCAGCAGCGCCCAGGGGGCGCTTAGCGAGCAGTACTTC. It specifies CASSAQGALSEQYF.

The chain is built from TRBV3-1 (or the pseudogene TRBV3-2) and TRBJ2-2; 8 bases agree with TRBD2. Trimming took 4 bases from V and 8 from J; bases not matched to a gene: 9. CDR1 is LGHDT and CDR2 is YNNKEL in the germline V gene (reference sequence). This CDR3 region has 15 residues. CDR3 residues: CASSPLAGLGGELFF. In DNA form, the CDR3 reads TGTGCCAGCAGCCCGCTAGCGGGCCTGGGTGGGGAGCTGTTTTTT.

The genes are TRBV19 and TRBJ2-3; 7 nucleotides agree with TRBD1. Germline-derived CDR1 and CDR2 are LNHDA and SQIVND (reference sequence). The CDR3 runs 15 residues. V trimming: 7 bases; J trimming: 3 bases; junction bases outside the gene matches: 10. The CDR3 DNA reads TGTGCCAGTACCTTGACTGGCAGGGGGACAGATACGCAGTATTTT. Amino acid sequence: CASTLTGRGTDTQYF.

The rearrangement joins TRBV7-2 to TRBJ1-2, with D tentatively TRBD1 (5 bases). In germline, CDR1 is SGHTA, CDR2 FQGNSA. This CDR3 region has 15 residues. V was pared by 5 bases and J by 0 bases, with 13 bases between. CDR3 nucleotides: TGTGCCAGCAGCCCCGGGACGTCCCCTAACTATGGCTACACCTTC. This codes for CASSPGTSPNYGYTF.

The CDR3 bases are TGTGCCAGCAGCTTGGTTGGAGCGGACGACGAGCAGTACTTC. This translates into CASSLVGADDEQYF. The chain recombines TRBV5-6 with TRBJ2-7, with a weak D call TRBD2 (5 bases). Trimming shortened V by 0 bases and J by 5 bases, and 12 bases separated the two germline ends. CDR3 length equals 14 residues. CDR1 is SGHDT, CDR2 YYEEEE, per germline. The full variable domain, rest sourced from reference TRBV5-6 and TRBJ2-7, is DAGVTQSPTHLIKTRGQQVTLRCSPKSGHDTVSWYQQALGQGPQFIFQYYEEEERQRGNFPDRFSGHQFPNYSSELNVNALLLGDSALYLCASSLVGADDEQYFGPGTRLTVT.

This chain joins TRBV5-1 and TRBJ1-5, with 7 bases fitting TRBD1. The CDR3 is made up of 13 amino acids. Per germline, CDR1 SGHRS and CDR2 YFSETQ. J lost 6 bases, V lost 4 bases, and 4 bases had no gene match. The DNA of the CDR3 is TGCGCCAGCAGCCCGACAGGGAGTCAGCCCCAGCATTTT. Protein product: CASSPTGSQPQHF.

V usage is TRBV2 and J usage is TRBJ1-5; weak D call: TRBD1 (6 bases). Trimming took 0 bases from V and 9 from J, leaving 15 bases between them. The CDR3 extends over 15 amino acids. Per germline, CDR1 SNHLY and CDR2 FYNNEI. The CDR3 bases are TGTGCCAGCAGTGAAGCCCCCGGGGACATCTTGCCCCAGCATTTT. This translates into CASSEAPGDILPQHF.

This chain joins TRBV5-5 and TRBJ1-5; 7 bases are a match to TRBD1. CDR3 size: 15 residues. Germline loops: CDR1 SGHKS, CDR2 YYEKEE (reference sequence). Germline trimming cut 2 bases from V and 4 bases from J; bases unmatched to any gene: 6. In DNA, the CDR3 is TGTGCCAGCAGCTTCTTTGACAGGGAGAATCAGCCCCAGCATTTT. Translated: CASSFFDRENQPQHF.

The chain is built from TRBV15 and TRBJ2-5; D gene unclear. The CDR3 sequence is 15 residues long. Trimming left V 0 bases short and J 1 base short, with 9 bases between. In germline, CDR1 is LNHNV, CDR2 YYDKDF (reference sequence). The CDR3 protein is CATSRDMGSQETQYF. The CDR3 nucleotides are TGTGCCACCAGCAGAGATATGGGTAGCCAAGAGACCCAGTACTTC.

The J gene is TRBJ1-1, the V gene TRBV15; no reliable D call. V was pared by 9 bases and J by 0 bases, with 11 bases between. The CDR3 is made up of 13 amino acids. In germline, CDR1 is LNHNV, CDR2 YYDKDF (reference sequence). CDR3 sequence (DNA): TGTGCCACGACCTGGTCAATGAACACTGAAGCTTTCTTT. Its translation: CATTWSMNTEAFF. Supplemented by reference TRBV15 and TRBJ1-1, the full variable domain reads DAMVIQNPRYQVTQFGKPVTLSCSQTLNHNVMYWYQQKSSQAPKLLFHYYDKDFNNEADTPDNFQSRRPNTSFCFLDIRSPGLGDTAMYLCATTWSMNTEAFFGQGTRLTVV.

The gene calls are TRBV12-3 or TRBV12-4 and TRBJ1-2; 7 bases map to TRBD1. Trimming cost V 4 bases and J 8 bases; bases outside gene matches: 7. There are 13 residues in the CDR3. The CDR3 region is CASSSRQGLGYTF. Written as DNA, the CDR3 is TGTGCCAGCAGTTCCCGACAGGGACTAGGCTACACCTTC.

A remark on this clone: In the same sample, other DNA sequences code for this CDR3. The chain combines TRBV2 with TRBJ1-1; D call uncertain. V lost 4 bases and J 1 base, leaving 7 bases between the germline ends. The CDR3 runs to 13 residues. Looked up from germline, CDR1 is SNHLY and CDR2 is FYNNEI. The CDR3 loop reads CASSVGENTEAFF. The DNA for the CDR3 is TGTGCCAGCAGTGTTGGAGAGAACACTGAAGCTTTCTTT.